This T cell receptor (beta chain) was observed in a study of control samples from healthy donors and cancer patients. The protocol was immunoSEQ multiplex PCR, while the TCRdb copy is restricted to in-frame clones and leaves out a portion. The table shows more than 85,000 clones, with around 90% occurring only once. The CDR3 is 12 residues long. Germline V lookup: CDR1 SEHNR, CDR2 FQNEAQ (reference sequence). V was shortened by 5 bases and J by 4 bases, with 6 bases between the two germline ends. The chain employs TRBV7-9 and TRBJ1-5, with D unresolved. Input material: blood. The receptor comes from a woman aged 18-29 years in good health. The CDR3 loop reads CASSPINQPQHF. The CDR3 DNA sequence: TGTGCCAGCAGCCCGATAAATCAGCCCCAGCATTTT.